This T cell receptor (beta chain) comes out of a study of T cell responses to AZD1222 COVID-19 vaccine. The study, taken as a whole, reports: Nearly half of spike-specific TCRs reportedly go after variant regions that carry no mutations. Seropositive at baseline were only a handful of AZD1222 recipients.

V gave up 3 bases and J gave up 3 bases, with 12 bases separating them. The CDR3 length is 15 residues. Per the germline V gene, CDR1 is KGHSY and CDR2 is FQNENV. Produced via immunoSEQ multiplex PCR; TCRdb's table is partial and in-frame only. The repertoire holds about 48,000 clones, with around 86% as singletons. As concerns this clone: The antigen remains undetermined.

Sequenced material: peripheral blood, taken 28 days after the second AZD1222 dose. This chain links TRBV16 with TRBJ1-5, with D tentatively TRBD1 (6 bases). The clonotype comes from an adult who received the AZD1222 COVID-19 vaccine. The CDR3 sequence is CASSHDRSLNQPQHF. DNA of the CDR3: TGTGCCAGCAGCCATGACAGGTCCCTCAATCAGCCCCAGCATTTT.